The rows below give T cell receptor beta chains drawn from one sample of a study of Ad26.COV2.S vaccination and SARS-CoV-2 variants. TCRdb's table, derived via immunoSEQ multiplex PCR, lists solely in-frame clones and lacks some. The sample records some 250,000 clones, around 87% being singletons. The sample consisted of peripheral blood, taken in a trial of Ad26.COV2.S vaccine versus placebo. These receptors were taken from a person between 18 and 65 years old who received the Ad26.COV2.S COVID-19 vaccine or a placebo. Each CDR3 is given with its conserved first and last residue. Each record gives: V gene, J gene, clone size, D gene, CDR3 protein, CDR3 DNA. The D gene is left open where the match is weak. Rows give clone size only sometimes, using once, few, many, or a class for an expanded clone.

v_call: TRBV10-3; j_call: TRBJ1-4; clone_size: NA; d_call: NA; cdr3_aa: CAIGEKTNEKLFF; cdr3_nt: TGTGCCATCGGGGAGAAAACTAATGAAAAACTGTTTTTT
v_call: TRBV9; j_call: TRBJ2-1; clone_size: NA; d_call: NA; cdr3_aa: CASSVADPKLTYNEQFF; cdr3_nt: TGTGCCAGCAGCGTAGCGGACCCGAAGCTCACCTACAATGAGCAGTTCTTC
v_call: TRBV5-1; j_call: TRBJ2-2; clone_size: NA; d_call: NA; cdr3_aa: CASSLLGAAGELFF; cdr3_nt: TGCGCCAGCAGCCTCCTGGGGGCCGCCGGGGAGCTGTTTTTT
v_call: TRBV6-6; j_call: TRBJ1-2; clone_size: NA; d_call: NA; cdr3_aa: CASSYAVREVSGYTF; cdr3_nt: TGTGCCAGCAGCTACGCGGTCAGGGAAGTCTCTGGCTACACCTTC
v_call: TRBV6-2/TRBV6-3; j_call: TRBJ1-2; clone_size: many; d_call: NA; cdr3_aa: CASSRRREGITYGYTF; cdr3_nt: TGTGCCAGCAGCCGCCGACGGGAGGGCATTACCTATGGCTACACCTTC
v_call: TRBV19; j_call: TRBJ2-2; clone_size: NA; d_call: NA; cdr3_aa: CASTGVSPTGELFF; cdr3_nt: TGTGCCAGTACAGGGGTGTCTCCCACCGGGGAGCTGTTTTTT
v_call: TRBV6-1; j_call: TRBJ2-7; clone_size: NA; d_call: NA; cdr3_aa: CASSEMRYEQYF; cdr3_nt: TGTGCCAGCAGTGAAATGAGGTACGAGCAGTACTTC
v_call: TRBV19; j_call: TRBJ2-2; clone_size: NA; d_call: NA; cdr3_aa: CASDEGGTGELFF; cdr3_nt: TGTGCCAGTGACGAGGGAGGCACCGGGGAGCTGTTTTTT
v_call: TRBV10-3; j_call: TRBJ2-7; clone_size: NA; d_call: TRBD2; cdr3_aa: CAISESTSGSYEQYF; cdr3_nt: TGTGCCATCAGTGAGTCGACTAGCGGATCCTACGAGCAGTACTTC
v_call: TRBV3-1/TRBV3-2; j_call: TRBJ2-3; clone_size: NA; d_call: TRBD2; cdr3_aa: CASSPGLAAKFDTQYF; cdr3_nt: TGTGCCAGCAGCCCGGGACTAGCGGCGAAATTCGATACGCAGTATTTT
v_call: TRBV9; j_call: TRBJ1-6; clone_size: NA; d_call: NA; cdr3_aa: CASSVGGRDNSPLHF; cdr3_nt: TGTGCCAGCAGCGTAGGAGGGAGGGATAATTCACCCCTCCACTTT
v_call: TRBV6-5; j_call: TRBJ2-7; clone_size: NA; d_call: NA; cdr3_aa: CASSYSRDTPSYEQYF; cdr3_nt: TGTGCCAGCAGTTACTCACGGGACACCCCCTCCTACGAGCAGTACTTC
v_call: TRBV20-1; j_call: TRBJ1-1; clone_size: NA; d_call: NA; cdr3_aa: CSARDFREAFF; cdr3_nt: TGCAGTGCTAGAGATTTCCGGGAAGCTTTCTTT
v_call: TRBV5-1; j_call: TRBJ2-2; clone_size: NA; d_call: TRBD2; cdr3_aa: CASSSSGSRAGELFF; cdr3_nt: TGCGCCAGCAGCTCCAGCGGGAGCCGCGCCGGGGAGCTGTTTTTT
v_call: TRBV28; j_call: TRBJ2-1; clone_size: NA; d_call: NA; cdr3_aa: CASKGRAGQYNEQFF; cdr3_nt: TGTGCCAGCAAAGGGCGGGCGGGGCAGTACAATGAGCAGTTCTTC
v_call: TRBV11-3; j_call: TRBJ2-1; clone_size: NA; d_call: NA; cdr3_aa: CASSQTDRGEQFF; cdr3_nt: TGTGCCAGCAGCCAAACCGACAGAGGCGAGCAGTTCTTC
v_call: TRBV28; j_call: TRBJ1-5; clone_size: NA; d_call: NA; cdr3_aa: CASSFGGRPQHF; cdr3_nt: TGTGCCAGCAGTTTCGGGGGTAGACCCCAGCATTTT
v_call: TRBV7-7; j_call: TRBJ1-1; clone_size: NA; d_call: NA; cdr3_aa: CASSPLGGAEAFF; cdr3_nt: TGTGCTAGCAGTCCTCTGGGGGGGGCTGAAGCTTTCTTT
v_call: TRBV19; j_call: TRBJ1-5; clone_size: once; d_call: NA; cdr3_aa: CASRQEPSTYSNQPQHF; cdr3_nt: TGTGCCAGCAGACAGGAACCAAGTACTTATAGCAATCAGCCCCAGCATTTT
v_call: TRBV5-1; j_call: TRBJ2-1; clone_size: NA; d_call: NA; cdr3_aa: CASSLQSFSYNEQFF; cdr3_nt: TGCGCCAGCAGCTTGCAGTCCTTCTCCTACAATGAGCAGTTCTTC
v_call: TRBV6-2/TRBV6-3; j_call: TRBJ2-4; clone_size: NA; d_call: NA; cdr3_aa: CASSSGQGLLAKNIQYF; cdr3_nt: TGTGCCAGCAGTTCCGGACAGGGACTACTAGCCAAAAACATTCAGTACTTC
v_call: TRBV6-5; j_call: TRBJ1-2; clone_size: NA; d_call: NA; cdr3_aa: CASSYSVAGAGYGYTF; cdr3_nt: TGTGCCAGCAGTTACTCGGTGGCAGGGGCTGGCTATGGCTACACCTTC
v_call: TRBV5-6; j_call: TRBJ2-7; clone_size: NA; d_call: TRBD2; cdr3_aa: CASSSTGLAYEQYF; cdr3_nt: TGTGCCAGCAGCTCAACCGGACTAGCTTACGAGCAGTACTTC
v_call: TRBV7-8; j_call: TRBJ2-1; clone_size: once; d_call: NA; cdr3_aa: CASSLLNRDSLYNEQFF; cdr3_nt: TGTGCCAGCAGCCTATTAAACCGGGACTCATTATACAATGAGCAGTTCTTC
v_call: TRBV11-2; j_call: TRBJ2-7; clone_size: NA; d_call: NA; cdr3_aa: CASSGGYEQYF; cdr3_nt: TGTGCCAGCAGCGGGGGCTACGAGCAGTACTTC
v_call: TRBV5-8; j_call: TRBJ1-1; clone_size: few; d_call: NA; cdr3_aa: CASTPTGIMNTEAFF; cdr3_nt: TGTGCCAGCACCCCCACAGGGATAATGAACACTGAAGCTTTCTTT
v_call: TRBV6-2/TRBV6-3; j_call: TRBJ1-4; clone_size: NA; d_call: NA; cdr3_aa: CASSQDYNEKLFF; cdr3_nt: TGTGCCAGCAGTCAAGACTATAATGAAAAACTGTTTTTT
v_call: TRBV2; j_call: TRBJ1-1; clone_size: NA; d_call: NA; cdr3_aa: CASRASLQNTEAFF; cdr3_nt: TGTGCCAGCAGGGCGAGTCTACAGAACACTGAAGCTTTCTTT
v_call: TRBV6-5; j_call: TRBJ2-5; clone_size: NA; d_call: NA; cdr3_aa: CASQNPPEETQYF; cdr3_nt: TGTGCCAGCCAAAACCCCCCGGAAGAGACCCAGTACTTC
v_call: TRBV19; j_call: TRBJ2-6; clone_size: many; d_call: NA; cdr3_aa: CASSTQTHGSGANVLTF; cdr3_nt: TGTGCCAGTAGTACCCAGACTCACGGCTCTGGGGCCAACGTCCTGACTTTC
v_call: TRBV27; j_call: TRBJ1-1; clone_size: NA; d_call: NA; cdr3_aa: CASSWAWNTEAFF; cdr3_nt: TGTGCCAGCAGTTGGGCGTGGAACACTGAAGCTTTCTTT
v_call: TRBV28; j_call: TRBJ1-2; clone_size: NA; d_call: TRBD1; cdr3_aa: CASTKGGDRVGYGYTF; cdr3_nt: TGTGCCAGCACTAAAGGCGGGGACAGGGTTGGCTATGGCTACACCTTC
v_call: TRBV14; j_call: TRBJ2-3; clone_size: NA; d_call: NA; cdr3_aa: CASSLGSGTLQYF; cdr3_nt: TGTGCCAGCAGCTTAGGTTCAGGGACTCTGCAGTATTTT
v_call: TRBV7-9; j_call: TRBJ2-3; clone_size: NA; d_call: NA; cdr3_aa: CASSRGLDTQYF; cdr3_nt: TGTGCCAGCAGCCGAGGCCTAGATACGCAGTATTTT
v_call: TRBV27; j_call: TRBJ1-2; clone_size: once; d_call: NA; cdr3_aa: CASSFTANYGYTF; cdr3_nt: TGTGCCAGCAGTTTCACAGCTAACTATGGCTACACCTTC
v_call: TRBV6-5; j_call: TRBJ1-1; clone_size: few; d_call: NA; cdr3_aa: CASSYSTQNTEAFF; cdr3_nt: TGTGCCAGCAGCTACAGTACTCAGAACACTGAAGCTTTCTTT
v_call: TRBV9; j_call: TRBJ2-2; clone_size: NA; d_call: TRBD2; cdr3_aa: CASSGLAVNTGELFF; cdr3_nt: TGTGCCAGCAGCGGCCTAGCGGTGAACACCGGGGAGCTGTTTTTT
v_call: TRBV2; j_call: TRBJ2-7; clone_size: NA; d_call: TRBD1; cdr3_aa: CASSAPTGGSYEQYF; cdr3_nt: TGTGCCAGCAGTGCCCCGACAGGGGGCAGCTACGAGCAGTACTTC
v_call: TRBV10-2; j_call: TRBJ1-2; clone_size: NA; d_call: NA; cdr3_aa: CASSERGRDYGYTF; cdr3_nt: TGCGCCAGCAGTGAGAGGGGCCGCGACTATGGCTACACCTTC
v_call: TRBV4-3; j_call: TRBJ1-4; clone_size: once; d_call: NA; cdr3_aa: CASSQDGGGEDWEKLFF; cdr3_nt: TGCGCCAGCAGCCAAGATGGGGGAGGGGAAGATTGGGAAAAACTGTTTTTT
v_call: TRBV28; j_call: TRBJ1-4; clone_size: many; d_call: TRBD1; cdr3_aa: CASSPNRQGEKLFF; cdr3_nt: TGTGCCAGCAGTCCCAACCGACAGGGCGAAAAACTGTTTTTT
v_call: TRBV6-5; j_call: TRBJ1-1; clone_size: NA; d_call: NA; cdr3_aa: CASSYSGGEAFF; cdr3_nt: TGTGCCAGCAGTTACTCTGGGGGGGAAGCTTTCTTT
v_call: TRBV7-9; j_call: TRBJ2-2; clone_size: NA; d_call: NA; cdr3_aa: CASSLVVAGELFF; cdr3_nt: TGTGCCAGCAGCTTAGTAGTAGCCGGGGAGCTGTTTTTT
v_call: TRBV3-1/TRBV3-2; j_call: TRBJ2-7; clone_size: NA; d_call: TRBD2; cdr3_aa: CASSQDVSGRYPHSYEQYF; cdr3_nt: TGTGCCAGCAGCCAAGATGTCAGCGGGAGGTACCCCCACTCCTACGAGCAGTACTTC
v_call: TRBV6-5; j_call: TRBJ2-7; clone_size: NA; d_call: NA; cdr3_aa: CASSYSYSSYEQYF; cdr3_nt: TGTGCCAGCAGTTACTCTTACTCATCCTACGAGCAGTACTTC
v_call: TRBV6-5; j_call: TRBJ1-3; clone_size: NA; d_call: NA; cdr3_aa: CASSYSIGNTIYF; cdr3_nt: TGTGCCAGCAGTTACTCAATCGGAAACACCATATATTTT